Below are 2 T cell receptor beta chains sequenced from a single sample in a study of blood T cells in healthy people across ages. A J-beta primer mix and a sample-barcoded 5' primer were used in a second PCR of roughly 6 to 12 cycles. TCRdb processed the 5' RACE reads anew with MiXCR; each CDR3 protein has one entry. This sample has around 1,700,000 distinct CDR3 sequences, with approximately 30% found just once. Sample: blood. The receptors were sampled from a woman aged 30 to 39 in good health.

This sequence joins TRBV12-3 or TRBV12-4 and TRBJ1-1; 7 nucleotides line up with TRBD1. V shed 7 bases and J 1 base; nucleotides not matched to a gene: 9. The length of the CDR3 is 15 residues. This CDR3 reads CASTQQGIENTEAFF. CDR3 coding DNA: TGTGCCAGCACACAACAGGGGATCGAGAACACTGAAGCTTTCTTT.

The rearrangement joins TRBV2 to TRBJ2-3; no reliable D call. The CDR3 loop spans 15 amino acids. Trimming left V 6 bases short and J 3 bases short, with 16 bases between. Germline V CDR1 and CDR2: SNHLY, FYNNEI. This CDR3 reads CASRKTDLETDTQYF. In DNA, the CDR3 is TGTGCCAGCAGAAAAACAGATTTGGAAACAGATACGCAGTATTTT.